The 18 T cell receptor beta chains given below trace back to one sample, sequenced in a study of blood T cell repertoires in COVID-19. Produced via immunoSEQ multiplex PCR; TCRdb's table is partial and in-frame only. Counted here are 230,000 or so clones, about 86% occurring once; the ten biggest clones make up around 4.4%. Sequenced material: peripheral blood. These receptors were obtained from a man aged 50 to 60 with active or convalescent COVID-19.

The chain uses TRBV13 and TRBJ2-1; D possibly corresponds to TRBD1 (5 bases). Germline assignment: CDR1 PRHDT and CDR2 FYEKMQ (reference sequence). The CDR3 covers 12 residues. The V and J ends lost 5 bases and 6 bases respectively, with 8 bases between them. CDR3 in DNA: TGTGCCAGCAGCCCAGACAGCAATGAGCAGTTCTTC. It encodes CASSPDSNEQFF.

The J gene is TRBJ1-1, the V gene TRBV6-9; D is possibly TRBD1 (5 bases). This CDR3 contains 17 residues. Germline V gene data show CDR1 as MNHGY and CDR2 as SVAAGI. V was pared by 7 bases and J by 0 bases, with 21 bases between. CDR3 nucleotide sequence: TGTGCCAGCATGGGGCTGAGGCACCACCTCATGAACACTGAAGCTTTCTTT. This sequence encodes CASMGLRHHLMNTEAFF.

This sequence joins TRBV6-5 and TRBJ1-1; the D is unclear. CDR3 length: 13 amino acids. Trimming stripped 7 bases from V and 0 bases from J, with 9 bases between. Germline V CDR1 and CDR2: MNHEY, SVGAGI. The CDR3 nucleotides read TGTGCCAGCACCGCACCTATGAACACTGAAGCTTTCTTT. It translates to CASTAPMNTEAFF.

V gene TRBV2 combines with J gene TRBJ1-2; a weak D match, TRBD1 (5 bases). The CDR3 runs 12 residues. Trimming took 2 bases from V and 8 from J, leaving 9 bases between them. Germline loops: CDR1 SNHLY, CDR2 FYNNEI. Here the CDR3 reads CASSESGVGYTF. The CDR3 DNA is TGTGCCAGCAGTGAATCGGGGGTGGGCTACACCTTC.

The V gene is TRBV4-1, the J gene TRBJ2-3, with TRBD2 identical over 8 bases. The V gene end was trimmed by 1 base and the J gene end by 6 bases; junction bases not matched to a gene: 9. Germline V gene lookup returns CDR1 MGHRA and CDR2 YSYEKL. The CDR3 contains 16 residues. CDR3 sequence reads: CASSQAPSGGGDTQYF. CDR3 coding DNA: TGCGCCAGCAGCCAAGCTCCCAGCGGGGGAGGGGATACGCAGTATTTT.

This clone came up a few times. The chain uses TRBV19 and TRBJ1-3, with TRBD1 identical over 9 bases. This CDR3 is 17 amino acids long. In germline, CDR1 is LNHDA, CDR2 SQIVND (reference sequence). Trimming removed 3 bases from V and 4 bases from J; junction bases left unmatched: 10. The CDR3 sequence: CASSIQTGTGQGNTIYF. The DNA of the CDR3 is TGTGCCAGTAGTATTCAAACCGGGACAGGGCAAGGAAACACCATATATTTT.

The chain couples TRBV5-4 to TRBJ2-7, with a tentative D call TRBD1 (5 bases). CDR1 is SGHNT, CDR2 YYREEE, per germline (reference sequence). CDR3 size: 14 residues. V lost 4 bases and J lost 6, with 17 bases in between. CDR3 nucleotides: TGTGCCAGCAGCCAGGGTCGCGGCCCTCTCGAGCAGTACTTC. It specifies CASSQGRGPLEQYF.

This chain joins TRBV19 and TRBJ1-1; the match to TRBD1 covers 7 bases. Germline V gene lookup returns CDR1 LNHDA and CDR2 SQIVND (reference sequence). After removal of 9 bases from V and 5 bases from J, the junction contained 6 bases not matched to a gene. CDR3 length equals 12 residues. The CDR3 DNA sequence: TGTGCCAGCGGACAGGTGTGGACTGAAGCTTTCTTT. Its translation is CASGQVWTEAFF.

The chain carries TRBV7-6 and TRBJ2-1; 14 bases fit TRBD2. Germline CDR1 reads SGHVS; CDR2 reads FNYEAQ. The CDR3 sequence is 15 residues long. Trimming removed 3 bases from V and 9 bases from J; junction bases left unmatched: 4. The CDR3 sequence: CASSLTSGGAGEQFF. The CDR3 bases are TGTGCCAGCAGCTTGACTAGCGGGGGGGCCGGTGAGCAGTTCTTC.

This clone was seen a few times. V and J are TRBV5-4 and TRBJ2-1; D might be TRBD2 (5 bases). The V gene's germline CDR1 is SGHNT and CDR2 YYREEE (reference sequence). This CDR3 comprises 15 residues. Trimming stripped 4 bases from V and 5 bases from J, with 16 bases between. CDR3 amino acids: CASSPRTGSNNEQFF. The CDR3 nucleotides read TGTGCCAGCAGCCCCCGGACGGGAAGCAACAATGAGCAGTTCTTC.

CDR3 DNA: TGCAGTGCTAGTAGGGGCAGGGAAACAGATACGCAGTATTTT. Translated, it gives CSASRGRETDTQYF. V and J are TRBV20-1 and TRBJ2-3; D may be TRBD1 (5 bases). V was shortened by 3 bases and J by 3 bases, with 13 bases between the two germline ends. The CDR3 consists of 14 residues. The V gene's germline CDR1 is DFQATT and CDR2 SNEGSKA (reference sequence).

This chain joins TRBV28 and TRBJ1-5, with a tentative D call TRBD1 (5 bases). The germline CDR1 and CDR2 sequences are MDHEN and SYDVKM. Between the trimmed V and J ends, which lost 6 bases and 0 bases, there was a span of 12 bases. CDR3 length equals 15 residues. In DNA form, the CDR3 reads TGTGCCAGCAGCTTGGGGCAGCTTAGCAATCAGCCCCAGCATTTT. Encoded protein: CASSLGQLSNQPQHF.

V usage is TRBV5-1 and J usage is TRBJ2-5; 10 bases align to TRBD1. The CDR3 has 17 residues. The V gene's germline CDR1 is SGHRS and CDR2 YFSETQ. V lost 3 bases, J lost 0 bases, and 8 bases stayed unmatched. For the CDR3, the DNA is TGCGCCAGCAGCTGGGGGGACAGGGGACGTTACCAAGAGACCCAGTACTTC. Amino acids: CASSWGDRGRYQETQYF.

The chain uses TRBV28 and TRBJ1-5, with a weak D call TRBD1 (5 bases). Germline CDR1 MDHEN, CDR2 SYDVKM. The ends were cut back, 6 bases at V and 0 bases at J, with 9 bases in the middle. The CDR3 totals 14 residues. As DNA, the CDR3 is TGTGCCAGCAGGGGCGGGGGTAGCAATCAGCCCCAGCATTTT. It yields the protein CASRGGGSNQPQHF. Supplemented by reference TRBV28 and TRBJ1-5, the full variable domain reads DVKVTQSSRYLVKRTGEKVFLECVQDMDHENMFWYRQDPGLGLRLIYFSYDVKMKEKGDIPEGYSVSREKKERFSLILESASTNQTSMYLCASRGGGSNQPQHFGDGTRLSIL.

This chain connects TRBV7-2 to TRBJ2-3; D remains unclear. V lost 1 base, J lost 0 bases, and 11 bases lay in between. Germline V lookup: CDR1 SGHTA, CDR2 FQGNSA. The CDR3 loop spans 16 amino acids. CDR3 bases: TGTGCCAGCAGCTTAGAAGCGCGGCCTAGCACAGATACGCAGTATTTT. Residues: CASSLEARPSTDTQYF.

This clone was observed a handful of times. The chain links TRBV2 to TRBJ1-2; tentatively, D is TRBD1 (5 bases). This CDR3 has 16 residues. CDR1 is SNHLY, CDR2 FYNNEI, per germline. Trimming removed 2 bases from V and 7 bases from J, with 20 bases in between. The CDR3 DNA follows: TGTGCCAGCAGTGAATCAACATTAGGGACTTCGGGTGGCTACACCTTC. It translates to CASSESTLGTSGGYTF.

This clone was observed once. This chain joins TRBV10-3 and TRBJ1-2, with 8 bases identical to TRBD1. After removal of 7 bases from V and 7 bases from J, the junction contained 14 bases not matched to a gene. The germline gives CDR1 ENHRY, CDR2 SYGVKD. This CDR3 has 15 amino acids. For the CDR3, the DNA is TGTGCCATCACTGTTACTCCGGGACAGGAACGTGGCTACACCTTC. Translated, it gives CAITVTPGQERGYTF.

The rearrangement uses TRBV7-9 and TRBJ2-3; D might be TRBD1 (6 bases). This CDR3 is built from 14 residues. Trimming took 1 base from V and 2 from J, leaving 7 bases between them. Per the germline V gene, CDR1 is SEHNR and CDR2 is FQNEAQ (reference sequence). This chain's CDR3 is CASSLVGATDTQYF. The CDR3 bases are TGTGCCAGCAGCTTAGTGGGGGCCACAGATACGCAGTATTTT.